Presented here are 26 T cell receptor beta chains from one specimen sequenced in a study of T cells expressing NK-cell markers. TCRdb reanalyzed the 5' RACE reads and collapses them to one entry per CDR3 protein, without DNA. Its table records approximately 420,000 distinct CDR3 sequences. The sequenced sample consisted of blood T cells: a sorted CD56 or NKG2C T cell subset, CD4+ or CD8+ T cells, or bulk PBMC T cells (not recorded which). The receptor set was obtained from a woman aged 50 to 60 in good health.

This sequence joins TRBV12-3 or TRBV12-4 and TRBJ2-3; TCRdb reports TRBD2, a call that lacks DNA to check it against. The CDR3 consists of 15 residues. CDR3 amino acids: CASRSQTSPTDTQYF.

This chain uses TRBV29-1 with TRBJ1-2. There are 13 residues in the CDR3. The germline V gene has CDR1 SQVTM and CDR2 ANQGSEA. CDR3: CSVLNRVDYGYTF.

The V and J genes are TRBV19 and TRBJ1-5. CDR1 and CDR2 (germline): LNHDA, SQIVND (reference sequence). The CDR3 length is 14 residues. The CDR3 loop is CASTEIFSGQPQHF.

The CDR3 protein is CASSQGVISWTKNIQYF. The V gene is TRBV4-1, the J gene TRBJ2-4. The germline CDR1 and CDR2 sequences are MGHRA and YSYEKL. The CDR3 loop spans 17 amino acids.

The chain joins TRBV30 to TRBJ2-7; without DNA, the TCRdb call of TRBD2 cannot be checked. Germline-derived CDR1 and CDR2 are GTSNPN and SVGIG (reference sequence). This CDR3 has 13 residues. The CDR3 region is CASLAGGSDEQYF.

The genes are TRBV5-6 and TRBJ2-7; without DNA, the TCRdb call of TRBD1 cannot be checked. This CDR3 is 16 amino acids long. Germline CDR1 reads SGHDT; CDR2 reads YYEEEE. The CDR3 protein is CASSLVTASPTYEQYF.

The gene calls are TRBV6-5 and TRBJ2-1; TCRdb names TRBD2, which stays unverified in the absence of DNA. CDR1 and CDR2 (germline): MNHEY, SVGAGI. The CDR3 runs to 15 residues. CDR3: CASSRTSGMYNEQFF.

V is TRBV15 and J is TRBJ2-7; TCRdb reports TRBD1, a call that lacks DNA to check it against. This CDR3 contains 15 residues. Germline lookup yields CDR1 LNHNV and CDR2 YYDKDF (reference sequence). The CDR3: CATSRAFQGFFEQYF.

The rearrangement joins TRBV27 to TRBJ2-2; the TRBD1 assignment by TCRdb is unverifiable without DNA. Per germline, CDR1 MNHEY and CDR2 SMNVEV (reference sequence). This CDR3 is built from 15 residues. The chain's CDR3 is CASSLSMGTGRELFF.

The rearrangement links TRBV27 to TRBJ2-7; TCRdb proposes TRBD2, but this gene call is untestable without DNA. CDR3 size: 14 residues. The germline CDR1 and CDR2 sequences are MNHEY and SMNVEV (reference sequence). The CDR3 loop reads CASSLSPPFLHQYF.

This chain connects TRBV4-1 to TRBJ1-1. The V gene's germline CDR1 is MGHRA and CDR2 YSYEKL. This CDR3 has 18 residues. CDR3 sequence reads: CASSQGRGMDGKDTEAFF.

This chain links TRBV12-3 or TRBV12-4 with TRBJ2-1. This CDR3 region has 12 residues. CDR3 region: CASSLLRDEQFF.

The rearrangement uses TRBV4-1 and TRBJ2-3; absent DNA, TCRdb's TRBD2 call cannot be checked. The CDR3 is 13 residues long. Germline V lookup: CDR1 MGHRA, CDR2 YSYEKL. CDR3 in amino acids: CASSIAGADTQYF.

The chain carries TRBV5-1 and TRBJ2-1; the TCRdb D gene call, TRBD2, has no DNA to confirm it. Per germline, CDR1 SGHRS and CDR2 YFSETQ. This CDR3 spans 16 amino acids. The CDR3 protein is CASSGEAAKTYNEQFF.

CDR3 sequence reads: CASSPGTGVKSAKNIQYF. The chain uses TRBV3-1 and TRBJ2-4; TCRdb designates TRBD1, a call that cannot be tested without DNA. This CDR3 region has 18 residues. Germline V gives CDR1 LGHDT, CDR2 YNNKEL (reference sequence).

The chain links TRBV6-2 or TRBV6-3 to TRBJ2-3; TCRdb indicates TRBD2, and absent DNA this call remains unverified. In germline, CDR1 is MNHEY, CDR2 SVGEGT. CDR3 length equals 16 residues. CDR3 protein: CASSPTGTSGSNTQYF.

The CDR3 region is CANTGPTGEREQFF. This sequence joins TRBV2 and TRBJ2-1; TCRdb reports TRBD1, a call that lacks DNA to check it against. The CDR3 totals 14 residues. The germline V gene has CDR1 SNHLY and CDR2 FYNNEI.

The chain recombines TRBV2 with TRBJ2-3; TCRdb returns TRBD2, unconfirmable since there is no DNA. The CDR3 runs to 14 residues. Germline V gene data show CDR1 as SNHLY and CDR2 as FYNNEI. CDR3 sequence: CASRRDSHTDTQYF. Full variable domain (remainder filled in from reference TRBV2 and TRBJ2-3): EPEVTQTPSHQVTQMGQEVILRCVPISNHLYFYWYRQILGQKVEFLVSFYNNEISEKSEIFDDQFSVERPDGSNFTLKIRSTKLEDSAMYFCASRRDSHTDTQYFGPGTRLTVL.

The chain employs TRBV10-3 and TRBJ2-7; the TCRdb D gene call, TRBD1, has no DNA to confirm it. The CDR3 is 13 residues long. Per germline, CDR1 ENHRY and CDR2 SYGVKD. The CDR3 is CAITRQGSYEQYF.

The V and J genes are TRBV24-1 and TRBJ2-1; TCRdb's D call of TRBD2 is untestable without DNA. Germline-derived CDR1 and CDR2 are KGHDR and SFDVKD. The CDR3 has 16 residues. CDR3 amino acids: CATSETPGLADNEQFF.

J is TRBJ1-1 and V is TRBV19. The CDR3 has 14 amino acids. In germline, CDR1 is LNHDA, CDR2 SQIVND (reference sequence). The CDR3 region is CASIPRASNTEAFF.

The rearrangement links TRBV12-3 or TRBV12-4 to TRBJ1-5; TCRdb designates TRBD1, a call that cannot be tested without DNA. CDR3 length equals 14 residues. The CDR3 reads CASSPTGGNQPQHF.

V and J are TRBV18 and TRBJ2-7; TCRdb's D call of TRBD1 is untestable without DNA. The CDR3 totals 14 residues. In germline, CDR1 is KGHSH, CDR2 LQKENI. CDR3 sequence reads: CASSPVPGQGEQYF. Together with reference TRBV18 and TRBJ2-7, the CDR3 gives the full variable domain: NAGVMQNPRHLVRRRGQEARLRCSPMKGHSHVYWYRQLPEEGLKFMVYLQKENIIDESGMPKERFSAEFPKEGPSILRIQQVVRGDSAAYFCASSPVPGQGEQYFGPGTRLTVT.

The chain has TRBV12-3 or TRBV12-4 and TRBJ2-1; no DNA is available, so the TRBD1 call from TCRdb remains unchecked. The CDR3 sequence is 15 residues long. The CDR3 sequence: CASSTAGTPSNEQFF.

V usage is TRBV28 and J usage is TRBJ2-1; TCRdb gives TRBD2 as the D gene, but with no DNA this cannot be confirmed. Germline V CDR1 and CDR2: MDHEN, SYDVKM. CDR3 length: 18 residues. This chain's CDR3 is CASSSASGRTSSYNEQFF.

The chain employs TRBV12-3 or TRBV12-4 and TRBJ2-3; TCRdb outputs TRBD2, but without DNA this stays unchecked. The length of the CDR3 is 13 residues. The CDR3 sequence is CASRSRAPDTQYF.